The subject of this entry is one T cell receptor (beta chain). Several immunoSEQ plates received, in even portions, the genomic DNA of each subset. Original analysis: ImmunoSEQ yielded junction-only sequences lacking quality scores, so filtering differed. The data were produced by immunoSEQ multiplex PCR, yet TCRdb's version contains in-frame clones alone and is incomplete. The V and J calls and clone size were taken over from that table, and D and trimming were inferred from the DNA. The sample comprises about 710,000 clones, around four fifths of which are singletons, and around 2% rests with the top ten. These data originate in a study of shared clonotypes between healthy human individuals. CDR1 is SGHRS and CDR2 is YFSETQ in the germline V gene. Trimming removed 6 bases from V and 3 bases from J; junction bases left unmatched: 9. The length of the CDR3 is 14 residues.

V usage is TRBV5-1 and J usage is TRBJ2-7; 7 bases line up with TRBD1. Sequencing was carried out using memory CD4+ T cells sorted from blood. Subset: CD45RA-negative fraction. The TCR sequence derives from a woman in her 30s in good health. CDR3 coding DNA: TGCGCCAGCACCCTCGGGACAGCAAACTACGAGCAGTACTTC. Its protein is CASTLGTANYEQYF.